The sequence of this T cell receptor (beta chain) was determined in a study of CD4+ T cells in melanoma. The study's findings and limits: Diverse differentiation states were reported for melanoma neoantigen-specific CD4+ T cells. CD8+ T cell, macrophage and B cell function reportedly correlated with neoantigen-specific CD4+ T cells.

TCRdb's copy holds only in-frame clones and misses some; the assay was immunoSEQ multiplex PCR. Of about 15,000 clones detected, around four fifths appear once; the ten largest clones hold approximately 6%. This CDR3 is 12 amino acids long. Unmatched junction bases numbered 6, after V lost 10 bases and J lost 5 bases. Germline V gene data show CDR1 as SNHLY and CDR2 as FYNNEI. A note on this clone: The target antigen is unknown.

The rearrangement uses TRBV2 and TRBJ2-5; 8 nucleotides line up with TRBD1. Sequencing used cells from a culture (not recorded whether cultured in vitro). The receptor comes from a human donor with melanoma. DNA of the CDR3: TGTGCCATGCAGGGGGCTGGGGAGACCCAGTACTTC. Amino acid sequence: CAMQGAGETQYF.